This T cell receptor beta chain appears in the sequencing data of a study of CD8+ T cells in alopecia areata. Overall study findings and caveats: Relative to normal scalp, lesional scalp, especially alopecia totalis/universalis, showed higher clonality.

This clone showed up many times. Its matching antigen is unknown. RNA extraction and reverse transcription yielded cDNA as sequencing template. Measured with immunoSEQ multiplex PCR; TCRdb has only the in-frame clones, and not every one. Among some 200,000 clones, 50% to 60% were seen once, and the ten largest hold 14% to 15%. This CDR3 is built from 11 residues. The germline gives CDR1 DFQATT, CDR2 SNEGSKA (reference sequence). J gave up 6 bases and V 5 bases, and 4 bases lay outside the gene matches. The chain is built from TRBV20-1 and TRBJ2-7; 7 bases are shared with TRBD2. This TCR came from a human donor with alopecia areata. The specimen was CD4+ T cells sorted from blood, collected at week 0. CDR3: CSAVRTSEQYF. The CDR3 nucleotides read TGCAGTGCTGTAAGGACTAGCGAGCAGTACTTC.